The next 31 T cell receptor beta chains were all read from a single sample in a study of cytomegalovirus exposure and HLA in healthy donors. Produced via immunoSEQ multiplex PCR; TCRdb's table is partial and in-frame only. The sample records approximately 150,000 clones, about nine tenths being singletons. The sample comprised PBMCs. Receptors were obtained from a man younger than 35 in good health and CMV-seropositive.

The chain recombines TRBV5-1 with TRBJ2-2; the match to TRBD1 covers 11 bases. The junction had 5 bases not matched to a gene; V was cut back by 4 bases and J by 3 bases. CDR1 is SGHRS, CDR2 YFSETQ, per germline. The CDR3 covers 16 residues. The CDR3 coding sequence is TGCGCCAGCAGCCCGGGACAGGGGGAGTACACCGGGGAGCTGTTTTTT. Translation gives CASSPGQGEYTGELFF.

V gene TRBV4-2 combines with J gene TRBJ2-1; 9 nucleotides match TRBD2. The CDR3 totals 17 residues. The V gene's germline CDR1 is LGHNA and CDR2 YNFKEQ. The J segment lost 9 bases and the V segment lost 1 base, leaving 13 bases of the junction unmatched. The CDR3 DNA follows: TGTGCCAGCAGCCAAGCTAGTGAGGTAGCGGGGGTCGGTGAGCAGTTCTTC. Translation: CASSQASEVAGVGEQFF.

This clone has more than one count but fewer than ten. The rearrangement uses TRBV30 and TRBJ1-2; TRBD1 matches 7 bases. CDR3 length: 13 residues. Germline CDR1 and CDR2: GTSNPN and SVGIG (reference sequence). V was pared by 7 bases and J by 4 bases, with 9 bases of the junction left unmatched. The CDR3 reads CALSRDRPYGYTF. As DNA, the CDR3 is TGTGCCTTATCCCGGGACAGACCCTATGGCTACACCTTC.

CDR3 residues: CASSLGQAGTQYF. CDR3 DNA sequence: TGTGCCAGCAGCCTTGGACAGGCGGGGACCCAGTACTTC. The chain is built from TRBV7-2 and TRBJ2-5; 7 bases match TRBD1. The CDR3 loop spans 13 amino acids. Unmatched junction bases numbered 7, after V lost 5 bases and J lost 7 bases. CDR1 and CDR2 (germline): SGHTA, FQGNSA.

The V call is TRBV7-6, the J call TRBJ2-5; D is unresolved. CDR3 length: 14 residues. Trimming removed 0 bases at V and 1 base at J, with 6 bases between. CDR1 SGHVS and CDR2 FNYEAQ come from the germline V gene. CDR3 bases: TGTGCCAGCAGCTTAGCGCAGGTCCAAGAGACCCAGTACTTC. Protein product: CASSLAQVQETQYF.

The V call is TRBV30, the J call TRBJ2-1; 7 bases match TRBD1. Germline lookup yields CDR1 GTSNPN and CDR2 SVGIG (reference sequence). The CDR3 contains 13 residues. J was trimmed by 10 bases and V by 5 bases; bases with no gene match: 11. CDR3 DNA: TGTGCCTGGGACGGGACAGCCGTATGGGAGCAGTTCTTC. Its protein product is CAWDGTAVWEQFF.

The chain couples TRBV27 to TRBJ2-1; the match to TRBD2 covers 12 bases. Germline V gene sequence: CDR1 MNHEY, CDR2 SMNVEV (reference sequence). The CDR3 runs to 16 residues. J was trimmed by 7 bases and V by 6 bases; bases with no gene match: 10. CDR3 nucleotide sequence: TGTGCCAGCAGACAGACTAGCGGGAGTCCTACTAATGAGCAGTTCTTC. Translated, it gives CASRQTSGSPTNEQFF.

The CDR3 sequence: CASSERLAGATGQYF. The CDR3 nucleotides read TGTGCCAGCAGTGAAAGGCTAGCGGGAGCCACAGGGCAGTACTTC. The chain uses TRBV6-1 and TRBJ2-7; 10 nucleotides line up with TRBD2. Germline values: CDR1 MNHNS, CDR2 SASEGT. Losses at the gene ends were 2 bases for V and 9 bases for J; bases not matched to a gene: 10. The CDR3 runs to 15 residues.

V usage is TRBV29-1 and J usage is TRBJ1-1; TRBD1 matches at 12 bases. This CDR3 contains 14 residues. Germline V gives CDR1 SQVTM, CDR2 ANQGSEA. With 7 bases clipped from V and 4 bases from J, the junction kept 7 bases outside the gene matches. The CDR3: CSAGTGGLVTEAFF. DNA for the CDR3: TGCAGCGCCGGGACAGGGGGCTTGGTCACTGAAGCTTTCTTT.

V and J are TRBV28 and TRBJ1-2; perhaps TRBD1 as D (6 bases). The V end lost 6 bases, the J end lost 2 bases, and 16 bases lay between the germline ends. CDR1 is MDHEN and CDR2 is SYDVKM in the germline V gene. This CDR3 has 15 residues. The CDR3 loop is CASRRTAGGNYGYTF. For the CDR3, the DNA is TGTGCCAGCAGACGTACAGCGGGGGGCAACTATGGCTACACCTTC.

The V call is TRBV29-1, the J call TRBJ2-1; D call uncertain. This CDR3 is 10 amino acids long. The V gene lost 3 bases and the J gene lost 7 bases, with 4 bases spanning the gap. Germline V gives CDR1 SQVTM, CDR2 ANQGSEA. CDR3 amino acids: CSVDQNEQFF. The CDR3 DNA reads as TGCAGCGTTGACCAAAATGAGCAGTTCTTC.

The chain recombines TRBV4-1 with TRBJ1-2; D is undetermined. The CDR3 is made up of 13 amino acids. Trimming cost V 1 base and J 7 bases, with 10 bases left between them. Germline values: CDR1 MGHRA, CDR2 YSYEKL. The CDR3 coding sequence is TGCGCCAGCAGCCAAGTTTCCGGAGGTGGCTACACCTTC. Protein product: CASSQVSGGGYTF.

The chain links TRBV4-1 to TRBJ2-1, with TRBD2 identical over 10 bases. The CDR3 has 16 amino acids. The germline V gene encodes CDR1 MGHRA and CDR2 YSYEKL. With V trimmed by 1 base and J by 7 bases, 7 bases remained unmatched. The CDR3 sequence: CASSQGPASGRNEQFF. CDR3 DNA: TGCGCCAGCAGCCAAGGGCCGGCTAGCGGGAGAAATGAGCAGTTCTTC.

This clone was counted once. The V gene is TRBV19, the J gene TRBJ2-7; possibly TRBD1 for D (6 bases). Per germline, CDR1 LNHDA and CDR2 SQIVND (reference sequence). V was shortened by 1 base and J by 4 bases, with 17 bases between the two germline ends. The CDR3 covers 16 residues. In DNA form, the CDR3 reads TGTGCCAGTAGTATAGGGAATGGTGTCAGGGGATACGAGCAGTACTTC. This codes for CASSIGNGVRGYEQYF.

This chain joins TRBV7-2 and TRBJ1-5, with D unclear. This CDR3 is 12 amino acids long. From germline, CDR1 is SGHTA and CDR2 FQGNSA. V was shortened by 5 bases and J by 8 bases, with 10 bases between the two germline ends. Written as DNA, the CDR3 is TGTGCCAGCAGCCCCCTATTTAAGCCCCAGCATTTT. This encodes CASSPLFKPQHF.

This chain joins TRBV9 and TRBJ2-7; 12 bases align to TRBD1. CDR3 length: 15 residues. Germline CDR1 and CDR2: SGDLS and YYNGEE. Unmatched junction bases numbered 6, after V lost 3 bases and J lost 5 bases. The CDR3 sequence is CASSAGTGGFDEQYF. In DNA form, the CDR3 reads TGTGCCAGCAGCGCGGGGACAGGGGGCTTTGACGAGCAGTACTTC. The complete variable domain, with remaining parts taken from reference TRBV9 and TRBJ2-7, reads DSGVTQTPKHLITATGQRVTLRCSPRSGDLSVYWYQQSLDQGLQFLIQYYNGEERAKGNILERFSAQQFPDLHSELNLSSLELGDSALYFCASSAGTGGFDEQYFGPGTRLTVT.

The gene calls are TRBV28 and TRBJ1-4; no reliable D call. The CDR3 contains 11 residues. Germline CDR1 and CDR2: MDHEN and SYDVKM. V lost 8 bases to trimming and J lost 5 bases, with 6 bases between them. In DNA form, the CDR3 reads TGTGCCAGCGCGATAAATGAAAAACTGTTTTTT. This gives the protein CASAINEKLFF.

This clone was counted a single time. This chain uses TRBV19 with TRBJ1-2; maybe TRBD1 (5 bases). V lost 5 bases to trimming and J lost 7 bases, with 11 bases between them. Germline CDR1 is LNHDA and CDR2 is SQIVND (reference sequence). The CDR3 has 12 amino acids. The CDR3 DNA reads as TGTGCCAGTAGTTCCGCAGGGATTGGCTACACCTTC. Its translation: CASSSAGIGYTF.

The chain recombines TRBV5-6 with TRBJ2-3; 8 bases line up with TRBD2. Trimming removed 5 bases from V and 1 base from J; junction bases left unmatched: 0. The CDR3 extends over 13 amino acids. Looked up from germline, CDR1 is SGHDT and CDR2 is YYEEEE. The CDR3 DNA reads TGTGCCAGCAGGACTAGCGGCACAGATACGCAGTATTTT. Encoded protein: CASRTSGTDTQYF.

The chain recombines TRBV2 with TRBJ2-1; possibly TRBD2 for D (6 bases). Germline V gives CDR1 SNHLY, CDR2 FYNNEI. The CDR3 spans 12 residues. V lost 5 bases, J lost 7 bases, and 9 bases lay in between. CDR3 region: CASSNSGNEQFF. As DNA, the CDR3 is TGTGCCAGCAGTAATAGCGGTAATGAGCAGTTCTTC.

CDR3 nucleotides: TGTGCCAGCAGCTCATACAGGGAGGGTTCGACAGATACGCAGTATTTT. Translating gives CASSSYREGSTDTQYF. The chain joins TRBV13 to TRBJ2-3, with D perhaps TRBD2 (7 bases). The CDR3 is made up of 16 amino acids. The ends were cut back, 4 bases at V and 3 bases at J, with 17 bases in the middle. Germline CDR1 PRHDT, CDR2 FYEKMQ (reference sequence).

CDR3 amino acids: CASSPTIIKTGVQAFF. CDR3 sequence (DNA): TGTGCCAGCAGCCCAACTATTATCAAGACAGGGGTGCAAGCTTTCTTT. This sequence joins TRBV14 and TRBJ1-1; 8 nucleotides align to TRBD1. V gave up 4 bases and J gave up 9 bases; unmatched junction bases: 16. Germline CDR1 and CDR2: SGHDN and FVKESK. The CDR3 is made up of 16 amino acids.

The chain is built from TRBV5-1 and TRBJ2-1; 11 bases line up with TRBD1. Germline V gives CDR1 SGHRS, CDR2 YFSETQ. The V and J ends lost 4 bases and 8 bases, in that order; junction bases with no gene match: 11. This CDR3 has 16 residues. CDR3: CASSGGTGGLWDEQFF. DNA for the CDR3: TGCGCCAGCAGCGGCGGGACAGGGGGACTATGGGATGAGCAGTTCTTC.

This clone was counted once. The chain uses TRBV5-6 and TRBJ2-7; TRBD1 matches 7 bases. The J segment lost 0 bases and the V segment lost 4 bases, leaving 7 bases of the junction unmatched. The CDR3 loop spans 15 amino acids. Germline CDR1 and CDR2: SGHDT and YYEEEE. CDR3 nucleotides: TGTGCCAGCAGCCTCCAGGGGGTTCCCTCCTACGAGCAGTACTTC. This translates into CASSLQGVPSYEQYF. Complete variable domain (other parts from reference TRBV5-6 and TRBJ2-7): DAGVTQSPTHLIKTRGQQVTLRCSPKSGHDTVSWYQQALGQGPQFIFQYYEEEERQRGNFPDRFSGHQFPNYSSELNVNALLLGDSALYLCASSLQGVPSYEQYFGPGTRLTVT.

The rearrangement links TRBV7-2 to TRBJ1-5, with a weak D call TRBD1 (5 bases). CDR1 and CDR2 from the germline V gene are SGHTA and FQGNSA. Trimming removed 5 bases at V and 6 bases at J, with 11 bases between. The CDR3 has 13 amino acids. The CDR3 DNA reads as TGTGCCAGCAGCCCGGGACTGACTCAGCCCCAGCATTTT. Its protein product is CASSPGLTQPQHF.

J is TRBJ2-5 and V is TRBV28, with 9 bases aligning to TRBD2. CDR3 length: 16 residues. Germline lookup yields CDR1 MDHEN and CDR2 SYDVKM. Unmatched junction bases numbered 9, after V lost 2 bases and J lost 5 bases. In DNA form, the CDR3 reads TGTGCCAGCAGTTTAGGGCTCCTAGCGGGGATGGAGACCCAGTACTTC. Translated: CASSLGLLAGMETQYF.

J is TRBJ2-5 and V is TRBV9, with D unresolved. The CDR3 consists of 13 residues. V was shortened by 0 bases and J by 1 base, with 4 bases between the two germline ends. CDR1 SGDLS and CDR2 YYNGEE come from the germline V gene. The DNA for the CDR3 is TGTGCCAGCAGCGTAGACGGCCAAGAGACCCAGTACTTC. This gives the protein CASSVDGQETQYF.

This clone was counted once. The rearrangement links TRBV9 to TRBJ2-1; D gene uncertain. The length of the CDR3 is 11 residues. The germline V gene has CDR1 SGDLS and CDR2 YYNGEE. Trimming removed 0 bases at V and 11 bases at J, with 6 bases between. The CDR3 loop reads CASSVAEQQFF. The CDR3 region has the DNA TGTGCCAGCAGCGTAGCAGAACAGCAGTTCTTC.

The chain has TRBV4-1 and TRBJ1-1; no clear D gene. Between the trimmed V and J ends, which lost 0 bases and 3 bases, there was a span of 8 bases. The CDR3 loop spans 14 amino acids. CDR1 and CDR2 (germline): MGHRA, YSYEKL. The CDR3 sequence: CASSQDPGDTEAFF. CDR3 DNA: TGCGCCAGCAGCCAAGATCCCGGGGACACTGAAGCTTTCTTT.

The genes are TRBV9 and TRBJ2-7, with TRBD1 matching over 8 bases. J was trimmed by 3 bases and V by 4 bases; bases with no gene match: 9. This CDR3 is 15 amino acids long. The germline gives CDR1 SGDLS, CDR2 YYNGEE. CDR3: CASSRQQGQVYEQYF. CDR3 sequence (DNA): TGTGCCAGCAGCAGGCAGCAGGGACAGGTCTACGAGCAGTACTTC.

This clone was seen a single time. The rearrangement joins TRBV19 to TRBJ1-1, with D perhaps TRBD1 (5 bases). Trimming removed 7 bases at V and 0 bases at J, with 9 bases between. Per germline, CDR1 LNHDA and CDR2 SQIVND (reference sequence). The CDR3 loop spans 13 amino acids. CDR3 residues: CASTRQLNTEAFF. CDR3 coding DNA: TGTGCCAGTACGCGACAGCTGAACACTGAAGCTTTCTTT. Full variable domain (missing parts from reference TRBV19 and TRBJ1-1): DGGITQSPKYLFRKEGQNVTLSCEQNLNHDAMYWYRQDPGQGLRLIYYSQIVNDFQKGDIAEGYSVSREKKESFPLTVTSAQKNPTAFYLCASTRQLNTEAFFGQGTRLTVV.